These T cell receptor beta chains were read from a single sample in a study of T cell responses to AZD1222 COVID-19 vaccine. The table came from immunoSEQ multiplex PCR; TCRdb's copy has only in-frame clones and leaves some out. The table includes around 99,000 clones, approximately 86% detected once. The specimen comprised peripheral blood, sampled on day 0 of AZD1222 vaccination. Receptors were obtained from an adult in good health. The CDR3 runs from the conserved cysteine through the conserved F or W. D genes are given only for firm matches. A row's size may be missing; if present it is once, few, many or a size class.

TGTGCCAGCAGCTTACTGGAGGGTTCGTATGAAAAACTGTTTTTT	CASSLLEGSYEKLFF	TRBV7-2	TRBJ1-4	.	.
TGTGCCAGCAGTCCCCGGAGAGCAACAGATACGCAGTATTTT	CASSPRRATDTQYF	TRBV27	TRBJ2-3	.	.
TGTGCCAGCTTATGGCAACCTGGAAACACCATATATTTT	CASLWQPGNTIYF	TRBV2	TRBJ1-3	.	.
TGTGCCAGTAGCGGGAGGCCTCAATACGAGCAGTACTTC	CASSGRPQYEQYF	TRBV19	TRBJ2-7	.	TRBD2
TGTGCCAGCAGCTCCGACACCGGGGAGCTGTTTTTT	CASSSDTGELFF	TRBV7-3	TRBJ2-2	once	.
TGTGCCAGCAGTTACTCAGGGGACCTAAGGACTGAAGCTTTCTTT	CASSYSGDLRTEAFF	TRBV6-5	TRBJ1-1	.	.
TGTGCCAGCTCACCACTCCGGGGAGGTCAGCCCCAGCATTTT	CASSPLRGGQPQHF	TRBV18	TRBJ1-5	.	.
TGTGCCAGCTCACCAGTCTCGACAGGAAACTATGGCTACACCTTC	CASSPVSTGNYGYTF	TRBV18	TRBJ1-2	.	.
TGTGCCAGCAGCCTCGTAGCGGGAGGGTCCAATGAGCAGTTCTTC	CASSLVAGGSNEQFF	TRBV3-1/TRBV3-2	TRBJ2-1	.	TRBD2
TGTGCCAGTAGTCACCCGGGACTAGGGGCCACAGATACGCAGTATTTT	CASSHPGLGATDTQYF	TRBV19	TRBJ2-3	.	TRBD2
TGCGCCAGCACCCCAAACAGGGGAAGAATACCCTACGAGCAGTACTTC	CASTPNRGRIPYEQYF	TRBV5-1	TRBJ2-7	.	TRBD1
TGTGCCAGTAGTACCCTCGCCGGGGAGCTGTTTTTT	CASSTLAGELFF	TRBV19	TRBJ2-2	.	.